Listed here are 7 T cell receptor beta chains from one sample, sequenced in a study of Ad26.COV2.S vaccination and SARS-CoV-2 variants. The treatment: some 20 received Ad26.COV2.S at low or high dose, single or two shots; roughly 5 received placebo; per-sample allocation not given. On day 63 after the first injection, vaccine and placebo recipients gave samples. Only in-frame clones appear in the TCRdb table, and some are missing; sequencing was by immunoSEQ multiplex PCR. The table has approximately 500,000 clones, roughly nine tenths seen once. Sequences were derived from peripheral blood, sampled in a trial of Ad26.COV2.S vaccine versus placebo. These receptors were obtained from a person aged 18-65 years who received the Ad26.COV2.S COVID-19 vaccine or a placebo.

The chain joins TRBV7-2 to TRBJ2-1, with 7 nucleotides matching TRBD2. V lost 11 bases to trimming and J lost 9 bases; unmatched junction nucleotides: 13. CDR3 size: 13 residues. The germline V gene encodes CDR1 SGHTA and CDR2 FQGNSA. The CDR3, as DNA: TGTGCCTCCGGTAGGCGGGAGTCCCGTGAGCAGTTCTTC. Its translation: CASGRRESREQFF.

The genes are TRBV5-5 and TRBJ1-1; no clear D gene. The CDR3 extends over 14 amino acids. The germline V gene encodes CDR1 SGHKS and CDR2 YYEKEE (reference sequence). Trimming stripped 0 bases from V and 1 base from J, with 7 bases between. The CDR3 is CASSLELANTEAFF. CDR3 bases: TGTGCCAGCAGCTTGGAGTTAGCGAACACTGAAGCTTTCTTT.

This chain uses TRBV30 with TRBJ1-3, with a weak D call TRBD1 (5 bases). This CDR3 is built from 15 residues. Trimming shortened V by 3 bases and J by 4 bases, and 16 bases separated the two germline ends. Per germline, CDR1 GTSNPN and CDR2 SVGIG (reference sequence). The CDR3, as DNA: TGTGCCTGGAGGCCCGTTGGGGGAACCGGAAACACCATATATTTT. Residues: CAWRPVGGTGNTIYF.

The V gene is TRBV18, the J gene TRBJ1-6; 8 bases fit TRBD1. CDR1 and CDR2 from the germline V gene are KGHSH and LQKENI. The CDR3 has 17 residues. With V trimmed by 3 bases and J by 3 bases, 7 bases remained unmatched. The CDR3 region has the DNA TGTGCCAGCTCACCGGCTGACAGGGGTGTCTATAATTCACCCCTCCACTTT. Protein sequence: CASSPADRGVYNSPLHF. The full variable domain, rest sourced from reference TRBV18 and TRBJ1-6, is NAGVMQNPRHLVRRRGQEARLRCSPMKGHSHVYWYRQLPEEGLKFMVYLQKENIIDESGMPKERFSAEFPKEGPSILRIQQVVRGDSAAYFCASSPADRGVYNSPLHFGNGTRLTVT.

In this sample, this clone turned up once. CDR3 protein: CASSQGLAGGPGETQYF. The CDR3 nucleotides are TGCGCCAGCAGCCAAGGACTAGCGGGAGGGCCAGGGGAGACCCAGTACTTC. This rearrangement joins TRBV4-1 to TRBJ2-5; 14 positions agree with TRBD2. The germline V gene encodes CDR1 MGHRA and CDR2 YSYEKL. This CDR3 has 17 residues. V dropped 1 base and J dropped 5; count of bases not matched to a gene: 6.

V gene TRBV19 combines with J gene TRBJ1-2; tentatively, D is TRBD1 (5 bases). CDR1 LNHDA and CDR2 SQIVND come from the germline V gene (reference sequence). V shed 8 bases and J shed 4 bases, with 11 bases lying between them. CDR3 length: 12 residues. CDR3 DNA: TGTGCCAGTCAACAGGCCCCCTATGGCTACACCTTC. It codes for CASQQAPYGYTF.

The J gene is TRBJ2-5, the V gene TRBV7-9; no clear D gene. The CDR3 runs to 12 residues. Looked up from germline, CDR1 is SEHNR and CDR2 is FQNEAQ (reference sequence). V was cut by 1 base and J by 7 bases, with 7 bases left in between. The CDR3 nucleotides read TGTGCCAGCAGCTTAGTTGGCGGGACCCAGTACTTC. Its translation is CASSLVGGTQYF.